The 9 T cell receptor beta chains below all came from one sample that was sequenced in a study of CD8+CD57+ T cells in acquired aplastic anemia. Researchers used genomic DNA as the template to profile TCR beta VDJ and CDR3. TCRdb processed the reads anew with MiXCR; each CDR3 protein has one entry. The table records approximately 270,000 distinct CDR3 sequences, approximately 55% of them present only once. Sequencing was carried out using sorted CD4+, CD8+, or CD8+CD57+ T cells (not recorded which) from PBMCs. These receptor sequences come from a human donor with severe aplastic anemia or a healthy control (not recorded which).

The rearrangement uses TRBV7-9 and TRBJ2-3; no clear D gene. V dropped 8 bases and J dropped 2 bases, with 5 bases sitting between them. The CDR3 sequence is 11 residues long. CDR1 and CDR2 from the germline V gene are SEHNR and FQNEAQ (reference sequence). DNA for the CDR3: TGTGCCAGCGACTCCACAGATACGCAGTATTTT. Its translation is CASDSTDTQYF.

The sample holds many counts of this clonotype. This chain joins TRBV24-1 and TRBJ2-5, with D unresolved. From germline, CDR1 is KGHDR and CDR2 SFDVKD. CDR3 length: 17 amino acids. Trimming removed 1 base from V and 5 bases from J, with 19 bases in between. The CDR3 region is CATSDLFPHRQTETQYF. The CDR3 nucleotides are TGTGCCACCAGTGATTTATTCCCCCATCGGCAGACGGAGACCCAGTACTTC.

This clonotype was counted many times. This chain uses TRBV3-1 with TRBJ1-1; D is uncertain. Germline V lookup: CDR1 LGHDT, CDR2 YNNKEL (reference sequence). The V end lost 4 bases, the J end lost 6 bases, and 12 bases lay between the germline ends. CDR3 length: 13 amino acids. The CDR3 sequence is CASSPNMESEAFF. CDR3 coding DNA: TGTGCCAGCAGCCCGAATATGGAATCTGAAGCTTTCTTT.

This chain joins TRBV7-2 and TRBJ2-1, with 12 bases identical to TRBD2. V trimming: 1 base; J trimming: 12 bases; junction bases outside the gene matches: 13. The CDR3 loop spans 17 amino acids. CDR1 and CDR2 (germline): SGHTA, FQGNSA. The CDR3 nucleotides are TGTGCCAGCAGCTTAGGGGCGGCTAGCGGGGGGGCCGGCGGGCAGTTCTTC. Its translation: CASSLGAASGGAGGQFF.

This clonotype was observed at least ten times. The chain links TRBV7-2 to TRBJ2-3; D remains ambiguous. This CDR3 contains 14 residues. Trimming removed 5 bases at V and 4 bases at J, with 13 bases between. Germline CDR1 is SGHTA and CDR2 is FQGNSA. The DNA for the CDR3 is TGTGCCAGCAGCCGTGATACGGTCCCAGATACGCAGTATTTT. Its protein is CASSRDTVPDTQYF. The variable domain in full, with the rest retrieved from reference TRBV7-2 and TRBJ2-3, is GAGVSQSPSNKVTEKGKDVELRCDPISGHTALYWYRQSLGQGLEFLIYFQGNSAPDKSGLPSDRFSAERTGGSVSTLTIQRTQQEDSAVYLCASSRDTVPDTQYFGPGTRLTVL.

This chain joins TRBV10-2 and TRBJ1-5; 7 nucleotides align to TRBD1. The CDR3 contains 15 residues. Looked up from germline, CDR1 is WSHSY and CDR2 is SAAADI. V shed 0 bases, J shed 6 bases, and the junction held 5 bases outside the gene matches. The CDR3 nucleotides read TGCGCCAGCAGTGAGTCAGGGGGCAGGCTTCAGCCCCAGCATTTT. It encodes CASSESGGRLQPQHF.

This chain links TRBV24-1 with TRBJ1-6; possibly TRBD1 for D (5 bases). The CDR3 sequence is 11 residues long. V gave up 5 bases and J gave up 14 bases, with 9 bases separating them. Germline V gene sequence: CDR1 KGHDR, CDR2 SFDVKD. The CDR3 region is CATSGGGSLHF. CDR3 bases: TGTGCCACCAGTGGCGGGGGGTCCCTCCACTTT.

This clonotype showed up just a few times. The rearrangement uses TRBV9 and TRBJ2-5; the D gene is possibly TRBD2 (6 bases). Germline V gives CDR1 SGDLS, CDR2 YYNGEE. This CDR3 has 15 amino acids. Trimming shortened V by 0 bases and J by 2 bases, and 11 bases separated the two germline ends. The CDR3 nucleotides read TGTGCCAGCAGCGTAGAGGATCGGGGGCAAGAGACCCAGTACTTC. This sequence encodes CASSVEDRGQETQYF.

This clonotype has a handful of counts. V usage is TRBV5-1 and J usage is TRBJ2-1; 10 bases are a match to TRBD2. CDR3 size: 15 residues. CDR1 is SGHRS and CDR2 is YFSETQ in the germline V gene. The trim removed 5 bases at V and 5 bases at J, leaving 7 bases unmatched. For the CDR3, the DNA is TGCGCCAGCAGGGCGAGCGGGAGGGCCAACAATGAGCAGTTCTTC. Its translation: CASRASGRANNEQFF.